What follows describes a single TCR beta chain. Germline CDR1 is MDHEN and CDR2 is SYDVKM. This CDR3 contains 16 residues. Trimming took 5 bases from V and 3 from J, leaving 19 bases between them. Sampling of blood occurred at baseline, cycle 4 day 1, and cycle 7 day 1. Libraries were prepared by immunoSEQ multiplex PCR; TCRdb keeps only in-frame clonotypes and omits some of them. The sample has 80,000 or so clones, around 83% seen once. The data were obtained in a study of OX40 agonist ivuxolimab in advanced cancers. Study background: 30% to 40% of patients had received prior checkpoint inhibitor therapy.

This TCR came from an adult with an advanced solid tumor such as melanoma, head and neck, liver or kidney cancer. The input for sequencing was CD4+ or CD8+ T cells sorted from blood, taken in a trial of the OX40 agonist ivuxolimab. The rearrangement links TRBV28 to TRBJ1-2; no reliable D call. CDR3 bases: TGTGCCAGCAGTCCAACCATGGCACGATCCCACTATGGCTACACCTTC. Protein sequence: CASSPTMARSHYGYTF.